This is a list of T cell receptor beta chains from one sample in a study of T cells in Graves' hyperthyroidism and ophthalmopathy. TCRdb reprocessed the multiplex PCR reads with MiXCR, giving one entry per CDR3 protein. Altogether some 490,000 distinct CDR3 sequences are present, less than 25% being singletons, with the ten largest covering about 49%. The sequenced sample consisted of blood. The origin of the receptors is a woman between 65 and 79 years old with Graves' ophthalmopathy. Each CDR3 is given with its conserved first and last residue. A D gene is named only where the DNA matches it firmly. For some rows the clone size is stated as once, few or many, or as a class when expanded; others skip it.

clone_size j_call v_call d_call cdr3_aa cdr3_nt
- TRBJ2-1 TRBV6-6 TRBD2 CASSYSGSGSSSEQFF TGTGCCAGCAGTTACTCCGGCAGCGGGAGTTCTTCTGAGCAGTTCTTC
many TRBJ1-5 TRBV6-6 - CASSYSMGAPQHF TGTGCCAGCAGTTACTCGATGGGAGCGCCCCAGCATTTT
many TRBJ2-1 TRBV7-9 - CASSLLARGNEQFF TGTGCCAGCAGCTTACTCGCGAGGGGGAATGAGCAGTTCTTC
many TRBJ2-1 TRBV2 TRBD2 CASREGLAKNEQFF TGTGCCAGCAGGGAGGGACTAGCGAAGAATGAGCAGTTCTTC
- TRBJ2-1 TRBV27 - CASSTYRQKPSYNEQFF TGTGCCAGCAGTACATACCGACAGAAACCTTCCTACAATGAGCAGTTCTTC
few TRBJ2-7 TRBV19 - CASSIRPSSYEQYF TGTGCCAGTAGTATTCGGCCTAGTTCCTACGAGCAGTACTTC
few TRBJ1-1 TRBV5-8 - CASSFSGSSTEAFF TGTGCCAGCAGCTTCTCGGGCTCCTCCACTGAAGCTTTCTTT
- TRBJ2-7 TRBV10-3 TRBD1 CAVSGQAGYEQYF TGTGCCGTTTCGGGACAGGCAGGGTACGAGCAGTACTTC
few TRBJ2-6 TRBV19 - CASTLDSTLSGANVLTF TGTGCCAGTACTCTGGACAGTACTCTCTCTGGGGCCAACGTCCTGACTTTC
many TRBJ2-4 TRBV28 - CASSLWDGRNIQYF TGTGCCAGCAGTTTATGGGACGGCAGAAACATTCAGTACTTC
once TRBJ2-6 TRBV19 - CASSIQQSSGANVLTF TGTGCCAGTAGTATACAACAGAGCTCTGGGGCCAACGTCCTGACTTTC
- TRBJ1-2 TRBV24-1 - CATSAQAYRGYTF TGTGCCACCAGTGCGCAGGCTTATCGTGGCTACACCTTC
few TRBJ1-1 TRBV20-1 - CSARDLDVTEAFF TGCAGTGCTAGAGATCTAGACGTGACTGAAGCTTTCTTT
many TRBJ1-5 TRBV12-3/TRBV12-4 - CASSLPQAYSNQPQHF TGTGCCAGCAGTTTACCACAGGCTTATAGCAATCAGCCCCAGCATTTT
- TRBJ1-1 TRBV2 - CASSAGRDTEAFF TGTGCCAGCAGTGCGGGCAGGGACACTGAAGCTTTCTTT
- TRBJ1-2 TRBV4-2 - CASSFSATNYGYTF TGTGCCAGCAGCTTCAGCGCAACTAACTATGGCTACACCTTC
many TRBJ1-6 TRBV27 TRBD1 CASSAGGNNSPLHF TGTGCCAGCAGCGCAGGGGGAAACAATTCACCCCTCCACTTT
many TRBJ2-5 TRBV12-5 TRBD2 CASGFSGSGETQYF TGTGCTAGTGGTTTTAGCGGGAGTGGAGAGACCCAGTACTTC
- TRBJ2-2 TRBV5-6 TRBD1 CASSTPYTRNGQGFGELVF TGTGCCAGCAGCACCCCCTATACCCGAAATGGACAGGGCTTCGGGGAGCTGGTTTTT
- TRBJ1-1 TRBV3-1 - CASSAAMSTEAFF TGTGCCAGCAGCGCGGCGATGAGCACTGAAGCTTTCTTT
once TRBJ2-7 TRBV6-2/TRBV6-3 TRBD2 CASSRDYPSYEQYF TGTGCCAGCAGCCGGGACTACCCTTCCTACGAGCAGTACTTC
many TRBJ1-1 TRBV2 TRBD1 CASSRQGYTEAFF TGTGCCAGCAGTCGACAGGGTTACACTGAAGCTTTCTTT
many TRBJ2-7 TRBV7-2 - CASSQTPLLGEQYF TGTGCCAGCAGCCAGACCCCCCTCCTGGGGGAGCAGTACTTC
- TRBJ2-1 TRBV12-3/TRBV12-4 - CASSMGIGVFNEQFF TGTGCCAGCAGCATGGGGATCGGGGTATTCAATGAGCAGTTCTTC
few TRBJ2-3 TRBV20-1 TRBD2 CSALAAPTDTQYF TGCAGTGCCCTAGCGGCTCCCACAGATACGCAGTATTTT
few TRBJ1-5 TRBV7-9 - CASSSWLGSNQPQHF TGTGCCAGCAGCTCGTGGTTGGGGAGCAATCAGCCCCAGCATTTT
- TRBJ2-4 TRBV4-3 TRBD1 CASSQFDRDKNIQYF TGCGCCAGCAGCCAGTTTGACAGGGACAAAAACATTCAGTACTTC
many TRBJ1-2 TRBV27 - CASSLTSVVGYGYTF TGTGCCAGCAGTTTAACATCGGTTGTGGGTTATGGCTACACCTTC
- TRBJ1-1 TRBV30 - CAWGHHLPNTEAFF TGTGCCTGGGGCCACCACCTCCCGAACACTGAAGCTTTCTTT
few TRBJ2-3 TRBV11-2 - CASSPPGASLTDTQYF TGTGCCAGCAGCCCGCCCGGGGCAAGCCTCACAGATACGCAGTATTTT
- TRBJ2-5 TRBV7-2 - CASSSGGLAEETQYF TGTGCCAGCAGCTCCGGGGGTCTAGCAGAAGAGACCCAGTACTTC
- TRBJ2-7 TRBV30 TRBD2 CAWSPLAGTYEQYF TGTGCCTGGAGCCCACTAGCGGGAACCTACGAGCAGTACTTC
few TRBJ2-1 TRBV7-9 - CASSPEQFF TGTGCCAGCAGCCCCGAGCAGTTCTTC
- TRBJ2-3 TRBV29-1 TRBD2 CSVGRTSGPHTDTQYF TGCAGCGTTGGGCGGACTAGCGGACCACACACAGATACGCAGTATTTT
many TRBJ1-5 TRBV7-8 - CASSAMRGNQPQHF TGTGCCAGCAGCGCGATGCGGGGGAATCAGCCCCAGCATTTT
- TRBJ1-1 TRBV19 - CASSPRTEGLNTEAFF TGTGCCAGTAGTCCCCGGACAGAGGGGTTGAACACTGAAGCTTTCTTT
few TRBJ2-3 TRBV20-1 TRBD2 CSASGTSGRAGTDTQYF TGCAGTGCTAGCGGGACTAGCGGGAGGGCCGGCACAGATACGCAGTATTTT
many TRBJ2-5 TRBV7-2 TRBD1 CASSSTGTSRETQYF TGTGCCAGCAGCTCGACAGGGACGAGCAGGGAGACCCAGTACTTC
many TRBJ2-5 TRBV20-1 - CSARVETQYF TGCAGTGCTAGAGTTGAGACCCAGTACTTC
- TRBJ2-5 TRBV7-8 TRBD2 CASRLRVSTSGSGETQYF TGTGCCAGCAGGTTAAGGGTATCCACTAGCGGGAGTGGAGAGACCCAGTACTTC
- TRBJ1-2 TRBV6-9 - CASSYKAGNGYTF TGTGCCAGCAGTTACAAGGCAGGGAATGGCTACACCTTC
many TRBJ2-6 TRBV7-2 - CASRPTGSGANVLTF TGTGCCAGCAGACCCACAGGGTCTGGGGCCAACGTCCTGACTTTC
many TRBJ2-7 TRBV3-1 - CASSQDLTYEQYF TGTGCCAGCAGCCAAGACCTAACCTACGAGCAGTACTTC
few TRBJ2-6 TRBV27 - CASSPFTSGANVLTF TGTGCCAGCAGTCCATTCACCTCTGGGGCCAACGTCCTGACTTTC
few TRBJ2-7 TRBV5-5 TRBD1 CASSLAGTAFYEQYF TGTGCCAGCAGCTTGGCCGGGACAGCCTTCTACGAGCAGTACTTC
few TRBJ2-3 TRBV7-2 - CASSLESAGRGDTQYF TGTGCCAGCAGCTTAGAAAGCGCGGGAAGAGGAGATACGCAGTATTTT
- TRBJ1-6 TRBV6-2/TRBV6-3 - CASCKRSPGRHNSPLHF TGTGCCAGCTGCAAACGCAGTCCGGGACGGCATAATTCACCCCTCCACTTT
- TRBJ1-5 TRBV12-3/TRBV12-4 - CASSLTHEGPQHF TGTGCCAGCAGTTTAACCCATGAGGGGCCCCAGCATTTT
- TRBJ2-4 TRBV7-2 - CASSPDSPHLAKNIQYF TGTGCCAGCAGCCCGGACAGTCCCCACCTAGCCAAAAACATTCAGTACTTC
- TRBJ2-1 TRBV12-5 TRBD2 CASGFSGSYNEQFF TGTGCTAGTGGTTTTAGCGGGAGTTACAATGAGCAGTTCTTC
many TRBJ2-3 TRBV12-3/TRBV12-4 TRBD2 CASSQTSGYSDTQYF TGTGCCAGCAGTCAAACTAGCGGGTATTCGGATACGCAGTATTTT
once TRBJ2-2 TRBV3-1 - CASSHGSARLNTGELFF TGTGCCAGCAGCCACGGTTCGGCTAGACTGAACACCGGGGAGCTGTTTTTT
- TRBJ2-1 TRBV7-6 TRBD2 CASSSRPPGRAYNEQFF TGTGCCAGCAGTTCCCGCCCCCCCGGGAGGGCTTACAATGAGCAGTTCTTC
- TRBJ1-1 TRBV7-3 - CASSLKGGGGLIGAFF TGTGCCAGCAGCTTAAAGGGCGGGGGCGGCTTAATTGGAGCTTTCTTT